This passage covers 10 T cell receptor beta chains from one sample sequenced in a study of blood T cell repertoires in COVID-19. The repertoire was sequenced with immunoSEQ multiplex PCR; TCRdb's copy has only in-frame clones and lacks some. In the table there are tens of thousands of clones, 87% of which are singletons. Sequenced input: peripheral blood. These receptors were obtained from a woman between 50 and 59 years old with acute or convalescent COVID-19.

This sequence joins TRBV18 and TRBJ2-2, with 8 positions matching TRBD2. There are 17 residues in the CDR3. Germline-derived CDR1 and CDR2 are KGHSH and LQKENI. V shed 0 bases, J shed 0 bases, and the junction held 3 bases outside the gene matches. In nucleotides, the CDR3 is TGTGCCAGCTCACCACCGACGGGAGGGGCGAACACCGGGGAGCTGTTTTTT. This codes for CASSPPTGGANTGELFF.

The rearrangement uses TRBV30 and TRBJ2-7; unclear D gene. The CDR3 is 12 residues long. V dropped 0 bases and J dropped 6 bases, with 9 bases sitting between them. Germline V gene sequence: CDR1 GTSNPN, CDR2 SVGIG (reference sequence). The CDR3 DNA reads TGTGCCTGGAGTGTACTGTTGTCCGAGCAGTACTTC. Its translation is CAWSVLLSEQYF.

V is TRBV7-2 and J is TRBJ2-1; no clear D gene. The V end was cut by 1 base, the J end by 5 bases, with 12 bases between. Germline V gene lookup returns CDR1 SGHTA and CDR2 FQGNSA. The CDR3 covers 15 residues. The CDR3 DNA follows: TGTGCCAGCAGCTTAGTCGCGGTACCCAACAATGAGCAGTTCTTC. This translates into CASSLVAVPNNEQFF.

The chain is built from TRBV7-9 and TRBJ2-3; 9 positions match TRBD1. Germline lookup yields CDR1 SEHNR and CDR2 FQNEAQ (reference sequence). The V gene end was trimmed by 3 bases and the J gene end by 6 bases; junction bases not matched to a gene: 4. CDR3 length: 14 amino acids. The CDR3 coding sequence is TGTGCCAGCAGCTTGGGGACAGGGAGGGATACGCAGTATTTT. Amino acid sequence: CASSLGTGRDTQYF. Variable domain in full (rest from reference TRBV7-9 and TRBJ2-3): DTGVSQNPRHKITKRGQNVTFRCDPISEHNRLYWYRQTLGQGPEFLTYFQNEAQLEKSRLLSDRFSAERPKGSFSTLEIQRTEQGDSAMYLCASSLGTGRDTQYFGPGTRLTVL.

This clone came up once. The chain is built from TRBV5-5 and TRBJ2-5; possibly TRBD2 for D (6 bases). The V gene lost 3 bases and the J gene lost 1 base, with 13 bases spanning the gap. Germline V gene sequence: CDR1 SGHKS, CDR2 YYEKEE (reference sequence). The CDR3 totals 15 residues. The CDR3 here is CASSYEWRGQETQYF. Here the CDR3 DNA reads TGTGCCAGCAGCTATGAATGGAGGGGCCAAGAGACCCAGTACTTC.

The chain has TRBV24-1 and TRBJ1-5, with D perhaps TRBD1 (5 bases). Germline values: CDR1 KGHDR, CDR2 SFDVKD. Trimming pared 3 bases from V and 4 bases from J, leaving 12 bases between. CDR3 length equals 15 residues. This CDR3 reads CATSDPRQRNQPQHF. CDR3 nucleotide sequence: TGTGCCACCAGTGATCCCCGACAGAGAAATCAGCCCCAGCATTTT.

The chain is built from TRBV7-9 and TRBJ1-2; TRBD1 is a possible D gene (5 bases). This CDR3 comprises 13 residues. Germline V gene data show CDR1 as SEHNR and CDR2 as FQNEAQ (reference sequence). Trimming cost V 5 bases and J 9 bases, with 16 bases left between them. DNA of the CDR3: TGTGCCAGCAGCCATGACGGGGGTCTGAGCTACACCTTC. The encoded protein is CASSHDGGLSYTF. The variable domain in full, completed from reference TRBV7-9 and TRBJ1-2, reads DTGVSQNPRHKITKRGQNVTFRCDPISEHNRLYWYRQTLGQGPEFLTYFQNEAQLEKSRLLSDRFSAERPKGSFSTLEIQRTEQGDSAMYLCASSHDGGLSYTFGSGTRLTVV.

As to this clone: The junction departs from the called germline gene at one end, perhaps through a read error. The J gene is TRBJ2-5, the V gene TRBV7-2; TRBD2 matches 12 bases. Germline-derived CDR1 and CDR2 are SGHTA and FQGNSA. CDR3 size: 15 residues. The chain's CDR3 is CASSLAGGLGETQYF. CDR3 nucleotides: TGTGCCAGCAGCCTAGCGGGGGGGCTAGGAGAGACCCAGTACTTC.

The rearrangement links TRBV12-3 or TRBV12-4 to TRBJ1-5, with 10 bases lining up with TRBD1. The CDR3 has 12 residues. The V segment lost 10 bases and the J segment 5 bases; nucleotides outside the gene matches: 2. The CDR3 DNA is TGTGCCAACGGACAGGGGGATCAGCCCCAGCATTTT. It translates to CANGQGDQPQHF.

This clone was counted a single time. V is TRBV5-1 and J is TRBJ1-3; tentative D call: TRBD1 (5 bases). The CDR3 runs 15 residues. Germline CDR1 SGHRS, CDR2 YFSETQ. Between the trimmed V and J ends, which lost 2 bases and 0 bases, there was a span of 9 bases. The CDR3 sequence: CASSFDSYSGNTIYF. The CDR3 region has the DNA TGCGCCAGCAGCTTTGACAGCTACTCTGGAAACACCATATATTTT.